The 22 T cell receptor beta chains in this list originate from one sample, sequenced in a study of blood T cell repertoires in COVID-19. Data came from immunoSEQ multiplex PCR; TCRdb stores just in-frame clones and leaves some out. This table holds tens of thousands of clones, 70% to 80% found once. The source material was peripheral blood. All receptors come from a man between 65 and 80 years old with COVID-19, enrolled during active disease.

The chain uses TRBV19 and TRBJ1-2; 8 bases match TRBD1. The junction had 8 bases not matched to a gene; V was cut back by 6 bases and J by 2 bases. The CDR3 has 15 amino acids. CDR1 is LNHDA and CDR2 is SQIVND in the germline V gene (reference sequence). As DNA, the CDR3 is TGTGCCAGTAGGTCCGGGACAGGCAGAAACTATGGCTACACCTTC. This gives the protein CASRSGTGRNYGYTF.

This sequence joins TRBV14 and TRBJ1-4; no firm D call. Germline CDR1 and CDR2: SGHDN and FVKESK. CDR3 length: 16 amino acids. The V and J ends lost 1 base and 2 bases respectively, with 11 bases between them. The CDR3 sequence: CASSQVSGLTNEKLFF. The CDR3 nucleotides read TGTGCCAGCAGCCAAGTTTCGGGGTTGACTAATGAAAAACTGTTTTTT.

The chain is built from TRBV9 and TRBJ1-1; D might be TRBD1 (5 bases). With 4 bases removed from V and 2 bases from J, the gap between germline ends came to 15 bases. Looked up from germline, CDR1 is SGDLS and CDR2 is YYNGEE. The CDR3 runs 15 residues. In DNA, the CDR3 is TGTGCCAGCAGCCGAGAAGGACACCCTAACACTGAAGCTTTCTTT. Translating it yields CASSREGHPNTEAFF.

This chain links TRBV24-1 with TRBJ1-2; D is perhaps TRBD1 (6 bases). The CDR3 length is 13 residues. Germline assignment: CDR1 KGHDR and CDR2 SFDVKD. Trimming removed 3 bases from V and 8 bases from J, with 12 bases in between. The CDR3 loop is CATSDHRVGGYTF. CDR3 coding DNA: TGTGCCACCAGTGATCACAGGGTCGGCGGCTACACCTTC.

The CDR3 DNA reads TGTGCCTGGAGCAGGGGGCCGGGAAACACCATATATTTT. Protein product: CAWSRGPGNTIYF. The chain has TRBV30 and TRBJ1-3; 8 positions agree with TRBD1. This CDR3 is built from 13 residues. CDR1 is GTSNPN, CDR2 SVGIG, per germline (reference sequence). With V trimmed by 3 bases and J by 4 bases, 2 bases remained unmatched.

The chain combines TRBV19 with TRBJ1-1; 7 positions match TRBD1. CDR1 and CDR2 from the germline V gene are LNHDA and SQIVND (reference sequence). V dropped 1 base and J dropped 1; count of bases not matched to a gene: 15. There are 19 residues in the CDR3. The CDR3 DNA reads as TGTGCCAGTAGTATAGGCGGCCCGACAGGGTGGAATTGGAACACTGAAGCTTTCTTT. It codes for CASSIGGPTGWNWNTEAFF.

In DNA, the CDR3 is TGTGCCAGCAGCCCCGGACAGCGTAACTATGGCTACACCTTC. It is translated as CASSPGQRNYGYTF. The chain links TRBV9 to TRBJ1-2; weak D call: TRBD1 (6 bases). The V gene's germline CDR1 is SGDLS and CDR2 YYNGEE. This CDR3 is built from 14 residues. Trimming took 4 bases from V and 1 from J, leaving 11 bases between them.

J is TRBJ1-1 and V is TRBV28; no clear D gene. The germline gives CDR1 MDHEN, CDR2 SYDVKM. CDR3 length equals 12 residues. The V gene lost 2 bases and the J gene lost 6 bases, with 7 bases spanning the gap. The CDR3 is CASSLGRAEAFF. CDR3 nucleotide sequence: TGTGCCAGCAGTTTAGGGCGTGCTGAAGCTTTCTTT.

This chain links TRBV9 with TRBJ2-2; TRBD2 aligns across 9 bases. The CDR3 has 16 amino acids. Germline V lookup: CDR1 SGDLS, CDR2 YYNGEE. V lost 0 bases to trimming and J lost 5 bases; unmatched junction nucleotides: 5. CDR3 region: CASSVEVSGRTGELFF. The CDR3 DNA sequence: TGTGCCAGCAGCGTAGAAGTTAGCGGGAGAACCGGGGAGCTGTTTTTT.

This chain's CDR3 is CASSLDEGVGREQYF. The CDR3 DNA sequence: TGCGCCAGCAGCTTGGATGAGGGGGTTGGACGCGAGCAGTACTTC. The chain uses TRBV5-1 and TRBJ2-7; D may be TRBD1 (6 bases). The CDR3 spans 15 residues. Looked up from germline, CDR1 is SGHRS and CDR2 is YFSETQ. With 0 bases removed from V and 6 bases from J, the gap between germline ends came to 16 bases. The variable domain in full, with the rest retrieved from reference TRBV5-1 and TRBJ2-7, is KAGVTQTPRYLIKTRGQQVTLSCSPISGHRSVSWYQQTPGQGLQFLFEYFSETQRNKGNFPGRFSGRQFSNSRSEMNVSTLELGDSALYLCASSLDEGVGREQYFGPGTRLTVT.

The chain links TRBV10-3 to TRBJ1-1, with D unclear. Looked up from germline, CDR1 is ENHRY and CDR2 is SYGVKD. This CDR3 has 13 residues. V was pared by 0 bases and J by 7 bases, with 9 bases between. The CDR3 loop is CAISESRSFEAFF. CDR3 DNA sequence: TGTGCCATCAGTGAGTCCAGGTCGTTTGAAGCTTTCTTT.

The chain links TRBV5-5 to TRBJ1-1, with D perhaps matching TRBD1 (5 bases). V was trimmed by 3 bases and J by 4 bases, leaving 16 bases between them. The CDR3 sequence is 15 residues long. Per germline, CDR1 SGHKS and CDR2 YYEKEE (reference sequence). CDR3 protein: CASSSTTTGVTEAFF. The CDR3, as DNA: TGTGCCAGCAGCTCAACCACCACGGGGGTCACTGAAGCTTTCTTT. The full variable domain, with the rest looked up from reference TRBV5-5 and TRBJ1-1, is DAGVTQSPTHLIKTRGQQVTLRCSPISGHKSVSWYQQVLGQGPQFIFQYYEKEERGRGNFPDRFSARQFPNYSSELNVNALLLGDSALYLCASSSTTTGVTEAFFGQGTRLTVV.

This chain joins TRBV7-3 and TRBJ2-3; 10 nucleotides match TRBD2. The germline V gene encodes CDR1 SGHTA and CDR2 FQGTGA. The CDR3 extends over 17 amino acids. V dropped 5 bases and J dropped 0; count of bases not matched to a gene: 8. CDR3: CASSPGAGGHSTDTQYF. CDR3 DNA: TGTGCCAGCAGCCCAGGAGCGGGAGGGCATAGCACAGATACGCAGTATTTT.

This chain links TRBV27 with TRBJ2-1; TRBD2 matches at 7 bases. Per germline, CDR1 MNHEY and CDR2 SMNVEV (reference sequence). CDR3 length: 15 residues. J lost 8 bases, V lost 6 bases, and 13 bases had no gene match. For the CDR3, the DNA is TGTGCCAGCAGATCCGGACTAGTTTTTTTCGATGAGCAGTTCTTC. This gives the protein CASRSGLVFFDEQFF.

This rearrangement joins TRBV12-2 to TRBJ1-1; the DNA was not compared with TRBD1, the D call given in the table. TRBV12-2 is given as a pseudogene. The CDR3 contains 16 residues. The CDR3 sequence: CASRLDKTKTVGEAFF. The CDR3 DNA sequence: TGTGCAAGTCGCTTAGATAAGACGAAGACAGTCGGGGAAGCTTTCTTT.

This clone occurred once. The V call is TRBV11-1, the J call TRBJ2-2; 11 nucleotides line up with TRBD1. Trimming took 7 bases from V and 6 from J; bases not matched to a gene: 10. The CDR3 runs to 16 residues. CDR1 and CDR2 from the germline V gene are SGHAT and FQDESV (reference sequence). CDR3 protein: CASTLTGTGGPGELFF. The DNA for the CDR3 is TGTGCCAGCACCCTTACCGGGACAGGGGGTCCCGGGGAGCTGTTTTTT.

The V and J genes are TRBV5-6 and TRBJ1-2, with D possibly TRBD1 on 6 matching bases. CDR3 length: 17 residues. V lost 3 bases, J lost 1 base, and 19 bases lay in between. Germline V lookup: CDR1 SGHDT, CDR2 YYEEEE. The CDR3, as DNA: TGTGCCAGCAGCTCGGCTCGATTAGGACAGAATAACTATGGCTACACCTTC. This codes for CASSSARLGQNNYGYTF.

The J gene is TRBJ1-2, the V gene TRBV20-1; D is unclear. Germline CDR1 DFQATT, CDR2 SNEGSKA (reference sequence). V was shortened by 3 bases and J by 8 bases, with 10 bases between the two germline ends. The CDR3 is 11 residues long. In nucleotides, the CDR3 is TGCAGTGCTAGTGAAACGAGCGGCTACACCTTC. Amino acids: CSASETSGYTF.

The CDR3: CSVSRSVNEKLFF. The CDR3 bases are TGCAGCGTTTCCCGTTCCGTCAATGAAAAACTGTTTTTT. The chain employs TRBV29-1 and TRBJ1-4; D is unclear. Germline values: CDR1 SQVTM, CDR2 ANQGSEA. This CDR3 is built from 13 residues. The V and J ends lost 5 bases and 5 bases respectively, with 12 bases between them. Using reference TRBV29-1 and TRBJ1-4 for the parts outside the CDR3, the full variable domain is SAVISQKPSRDICQRGTSLTIQCQVDSQVTMMFWYRQQPGQSLTLIATANQGSEATYESGFVIDKFPISRPNLTFSTLTVSNMSPEDSSIYLCSVSRSVNEKLFFGSGTQLSVL.

V and J are TRBV12-3 or TRBV12-4 and TRBJ2-7, with 9 positions matching TRBD1. Unmatched junction bases numbered 5, after V lost 6 bases and J lost 5 bases. The CDR3 sequence is 13 residues long. DNA of the CDR3: TGTGCCAGCAGAACCGGGACAGGGAACGAGCAGTACTTC. Protein product: CASRTGTGNEQYF.

This sequence joins TRBV2 and TRBJ1-2; 8 bases match TRBD1. This CDR3 contains 13 residues. The germline V gene encodes CDR1 SNHLY and CDR2 FYNNEI. V dropped 8 bases and J dropped 4; count of bases not matched to a gene: 6. The CDR3 nucleotides are TGTGCCAGCTGGACAGGGATAGGCTATGGCTACACCTTC. Its translation: CASWTGIGYGYTF.

The chain is built from TRBV7-9 and TRBJ2-1; 8 nucleotides match TRBD1. The CDR3 consists of 13 residues. The junction had 5 bases not matched to a gene; V was cut back by 5 bases and J by 8 bases. Germline V lookup: CDR1 SEHNR, CDR2 FQNEAQ (reference sequence). The CDR3: CASSPGQGYEQFF. The CDR3 DNA follows: TGTGCCAGCAGCCCCGGACAGGGTTATGAGCAGTTCTTC.